This TCR beta chain appears in the sequencing data of a study of blood T cells in healthy people across ages. Study-level points and caveats: More naive CD4+ cells and higher diversity were found in long-lived than in aged donors. Diversity estimated from one million T cells was considered an underestimate.

Turning to this clonotype: What it binds is not known.

Samples each yielded at least 6 micrograms of total RNA. The V end was cut by 4 bases, the J end by 5 bases, with 9 bases between. This CDR3 comprises 13 residues. CDR1 SGHTA and CDR2 FQGNSA come from the germline V gene. Together with a sample-barcoded 5' primer, a J-beta primer mix was included in a second PCR lasting roughly 7 to 11 cycles. No fewer than 3 million CDR3-containing paired-end reads came from each sample. TCRdb reprocessed the 5' RACE reads via MiXCR and lists one record per CDR3 protein. The sample yields 1.5 million to 2 million distinct CDR3 sequences, roughly 30% seen once. The TCR comes from a woman aged 25-40 years in good health. Sequencing was carried out using blood. The rearrangement uses TRBV7-2 and TRBJ1-5; D possibly corresponds to TRBD1 (6 bases). The CDR3 spells CASSYTGHQPQHF. DNA of the CDR3: TGTGCCAGCAGCTATACAGGGCATCAGCCCCAGCATTTT.